Below, 28 T cell receptor beta chains from the same sample are listed, as sequenced in a study of blood T cell repertoires in COVID-19. Method: immunoSEQ multiplex PCR; TCRdb's copy keeps in-frame clones and lacks some. Of roughly 320,000 clones in the sample, around 87% were seen once. Sequencing was done on a sample of peripheral blood. The origin of the receptors is a man between 70 and 80 years old with acute or convalescent COVID-19.

This rearrangement joins TRBV27 to TRBJ1-1, with TRBD1 as a possible D gene (5 bases). The germline V gene has CDR1 MNHEY and CDR2 SMNVEV (reference sequence). Trimming cost V 3 bases and J 1 base, with 9 bases left between them. This CDR3 spans 14 amino acids. CDR3 amino acids: CASSLYRRNTEAFF. The DNA of the CDR3 is TGTGCCAGCAGTTTGTACAGGAGGAACACTGAAGCTTTCTTT.

This rearrangement joins TRBV4-2 to TRBJ2-3; no firm D call. CDR1 LGHNA and CDR2 YNFKEQ come from the germline V gene. The V gene lost 0 bases and the J gene lost 2 bases, with 9 bases spanning the gap. The CDR3 is made up of 15 amino acids. The CDR3 DNA sequence: TGTGCCAGCAGCCAAGATTCAGCGAACACAGATACGCAGTATTTT. This codes for CASSQDSANTDTQYF.

The gene calls are TRBV6-2 or TRBV6-3 and TRBJ2-4, with D possibly TRBD2 on 6 matching bases. The V gene's germline CDR1 is MNHEY and CDR2 SVGEGT. The V end lost 4 bases, the J end lost 7 bases, and 14 bases lay between the germline ends. This CDR3 contains 14 residues. In nucleotides, the CDR3 is TGTGCCAGCAGTTTAGGGCGGGGCGGCAACATTCAGTACTTC. This gives the protein CASSLGRGGNIQYF.

This chain joins TRBV30 and TRBJ1-1, with 7 bases matching TRBD1. The CDR3 contains 15 residues. From germline, CDR1 is GTSNPN and CDR2 SVGIG (reference sequence). V was pared by 0 bases and J by 3 bases, with 7 bases of the junction left unmatched. The CDR3 loop reads CAWSVLGRGDTEAFF. The CDR3, as DNA: TGTGCCTGGAGTGTACTTGGCAGGGGGGACACTGAAGCTTTCTTT. The full variable domain, with the rest looked up from reference TRBV30 and TRBJ1-1, is SQTIHQWPATLVQPVGSPLSLECTVEGTSNPNLYWYRQAAGRGLQLLFYSVGIGQISSEVPQNLSASRPQDRQFILSSKKLLLSDSGFYLCAWSVLGRGDTEAFFGQGTRLTVV.

This chain joins TRBV19 and TRBJ1-5; 8 positions agree with TRBD1. Unmatched junction bases numbered 5, after V lost 4 bases and J lost 3 bases. The CDR3 has 15 residues. The germline gives CDR1 LNHDA, CDR2 SQIVND (reference sequence). CDR3 sequence: CASSTGQGSNQPQHF. Here the CDR3 DNA reads TGTGCCAGTAGTACTGGACAGGGATCCAATCAGCCCCAGCATTTT.

The V and J genes are TRBV3-1 (or the pseudogene TRBV3-2) and TRBJ1-3; perhaps TRBD1 as D (6 bases). This CDR3 has 15 residues. Trimming took 7 bases from V and 0 from J, leaving 13 bases between them. In germline, CDR1 is LGHDT, CDR2 YNNKEL (reference sequence). This CDR3 reads CASTPVTGSGNTIYF. The CDR3 DNA sequence: TGTGCCAGCACCCCCGTGACAGGCTCTGGAAACACCATATATTTT.

This clone was found once. The chain recombines TRBV27 with TRBJ2-7; D may be TRBD2 (5 bases). The V end lost 8 bases, the J end lost 0 bases, and 23 bases lay between the germline ends. CDR3 length: 17 residues. Germline loops: CDR1 MNHEY, CDR2 SMNVEV (reference sequence). The CDR3 DNA is TGTGCCAGCGGCCCGGTCGTGATGGGAGCCAGCTCCTACGAGCAGTACTTC. Its translation is CASGPVVMGASSYEQYF.

The V gene is TRBV6-5, the J gene TRBJ1-1, with D possibly being TRBD1 (6 bases). Trimming pared 10 bases from V and 5 bases from J, leaving 17 bases between. The length of the CDR3 is 13 residues. Per germline, CDR1 MNHEY and CDR2 SVGAGI. The CDR3 sequence: CAIRGGGETEAFF. The CDR3 DNA follows: TGTGCCATCCGAGGGGGGGGTGAGACTGAAGCTTTCTTT.

This clone was counted only a few times. V is TRBV25-1 and J is TRBJ1-4, with D maybe TRBD1 (5 bases). Trimming took 6 bases from V and 6 from J, leaving 17 bases between them. Germline lookup yields CDR1 MGHDK and CDR2 SYGVNS. The CDR3 extends over 15 amino acids. The CDR3 reads CASSAAGRADEKLFF. The CDR3 nucleotides are TGTGCCAGCAGCGCCGCTGGCAGGGCGGATGAAAAACTGTTTTTT.

This clone was picked up one time. The chain joins TRBV7-8 to TRBJ1-2, with 11 bases aligning to TRBD1. V was clipped by 6 bases and J by 8 bases; unmatched bases: 8. This CDR3 is 14 amino acids long. Germline V gene lookup returns CDR1 SGHVS and CDR2 FQNEAQ. CDR3 sequence reads: CASRVSGTGGGYTF. CDR3 in DNA: TGTGCCAGCAGGGTGTCCGGGACAGGGGGAGGCTACACCTTC.

The chain joins TRBV6-1 to TRBJ2-7; D is ambiguous. Deletions cut 0 bases from V and 3 bases from J, with 15 bases between. Germline CDR1 is MNHNS and CDR2 is SASEGT. The CDR3 has 16 residues. In DNA, the CDR3 is TGTGCCAGCAGTGAAGCGGGCGATCCTTTCCTCTACGAGCAGTACTTC. Translated: CASSEAGDPFLYEQYF.

The J gene is TRBJ1-1, the V gene TRBV5-1, with 9 bases aligning to TRBD1. Looked up from germline, CDR1 is SGHRS and CDR2 is YFSETQ. The CDR3 has 14 amino acids. Trimming cost V 4 bases and J 3 bases; bases outside gene matches: 4. This chain's CDR3 is CASSQGTGHTEAFF. CDR3 DNA sequence: TGCGCCAGCAGCCAAGGGACAGGGCACACTGAAGCTTTCTTT.

The rearrangement links TRBV19 to TRBJ2-1; 10 nucleotides agree with TRBD1. V lost 2 bases, J lost 5 bases, and 9 bases stayed unmatched. This CDR3 region has 17 residues. CDR1 and CDR2 from the germline V gene are LNHDA and SQIVND (reference sequence). The CDR3 here is CASSIRVFGTGDNEQFF. CDR3 in DNA: TGTGCCAGTAGTATAAGGGTCTTTGGGACAGGGGACAATGAGCAGTTCTTC. The full variable domain, in which reference TRBV19 and TRBJ2-1 provide the parts outside the CDR3, is DGGITQSPKYLFRKEGQNVTLSCEQNLNHDAMYWYRQDPGQGLRLIYYSQIVNDFQKGDIAEGYSVSREKKESFPLTVTSAQKNPTAFYLCASSIRVFGTGDNEQFFGPGTRLTVL.

The CDR3 spells CASSFGETGSEQYF. In nucleotides, the CDR3 is TGTGCCAGTAGTTTCGGGGAGACAGGGTCCGAGCAGTACTTC. This chain links TRBV19 with TRBJ2-7, with TRBD1 matching 7 bases. Germline CDR1 LNHDA, CDR2 SQIVND (reference sequence). The CDR3 extends over 14 amino acids. V trimming: 5 bases; J trimming: 6 bases; junction bases outside the gene matches: 10.

This chain uses TRBV5-4 with TRBJ2-5, with 7 bases identical to TRBD1. The CDR3 runs to 17 residues. V lost 0 bases to trimming and J lost 2 bases; unmatched junction nucleotides: 10. Germline values: CDR1 SGHNT, CDR2 YYREEE (reference sequence). CDR3 protein: CASSLETTGTVQETQYF. The CDR3 DNA is TGTGCCAGCAGCTTGGAAACAACCGGGACAGTACAAGAGACCCAGTACTTC.

The chain couples TRBV6-5 to TRBJ2-2; D not resolved. CDR1 MNHEY and CDR2 SVGAGI come from the germline V gene. The germline V and J ends were trimmed by 0 bases and 0 bases, with 8 bases remaining between them. The CDR3 totals 16 residues. CDR3 sequence (DNA): TGTGCCAGCAGTTACTCGAAAAGAGCGAACACCGGGGAGCTGTTTTTT. Its protein is CASSYSKRANTGELFF.

This chain joins TRBV5-6 and TRBJ2-3, with D uncertain. The germline gives CDR1 SGHDT, CDR2 YYEEEE. The CDR3 has 16 amino acids. Deletions cut 4 bases from V and 0 bases from J, with 15 bases between. The CDR3, as DNA: TGTGCCAGCAGCCGGCTCCTAACGACTAGCACAGATACGCAGTATTTT. Translation: CASSRLLTTSTDTQYF.

This chain uses TRBV6-2 or TRBV6-3 with TRBJ2-1; TRBD1 agrees at 8 bases. J lost 0 bases, V lost 0 bases, and 10 bases had no gene match. This CDR3 is built from 19 residues. Germline V gene data show CDR1 as MNHEY and CDR2 as SVGEGT. CDR3 sequence reads: CASSYSTGAALGSYNEQFF. The CDR3 nucleotides read TGTGCCAGCAGTTACTCGACAGGGGCCGCGTTGGGCTCCTACAATGAGCAGTTCTTC.

This sequence joins TRBV28 and TRBJ1-1; D ambiguous. The CDR3 has 14 residues. V lost 3 bases, J lost 0 bases, and 8 bases lay in between. Germline V CDR1 and CDR2: MDHEN, SYDVKM. CDR3 bases: TGTGCCAGCAGTTTGCCGCAGATGAACACTGAAGCTTTCTTT. This translates into CASSLPQMNTEAFF.

V usage is TRBV11-3 and J usage is TRBJ1-6, with 7 nucleotides matching TRBD1. The CDR3 extends over 13 amino acids. V gave up 4 bases and J gave up 9 bases; unmatched junction bases: 3. Germline loops: CDR1 SGHNT, CDR2 YENEEA. CDR3 in DNA: TGTGCCAGCAGCTCGGACAGGTTTTCACCCCTCCACTTT. Its translation: CASSSDRFSPLHF.

V gene TRBV27 combines with J gene TRBJ2-1, with a tentative D call TRBD2 (6 bases). The CDR3 sequence is 16 residues long. Germline CDR1 is MNHEY and CDR2 is SMNVEV (reference sequence). Trimming left V 5 bases short and J 8 bases short, with 22 bases between. CDR3 in DNA: TGTGCCAGCAGTGCTTCGGGACTTTTGGGAATCCATGAGCAGTTCTTC. Protein: CASSASGLLGIHEQFF.

The CDR3 loop reads CASSSGTGADSNTGELFF. The CDR3 coding sequence is TGTGCCAGCAGCTCCGGGACAGGGGCCGACTCGAACACCGGGGAGCTGTTTTTT. V is TRBV7-9 and J is TRBJ2-2; 10 bases fit TRBD1. CDR3 length: 18 amino acids. The V gene's germline CDR1 is SEHNR and CDR2 FQNEAQ (reference sequence). After removal of 4 bases from V and 0 bases from J, the junction contained 8 bases not matched to a gene.

The chain carries TRBV28 and TRBJ2-1, with D tentatively TRBD1 (5 bases). V lost 6 bases to trimming and J lost 2 bases, with 17 bases between them. Per germline, CDR1 MDHEN and CDR2 SYDVKM. This CDR3 region has 16 residues. Written as DNA, the CDR3 is TGTGCCAGCAGCCCTCCGATCCCGACAGCCTACAATGAGCAGTTCTTC. Its protein product is CASSPPIPTAYNEQFF.

The V and J genes are TRBV7-2 and TRBJ1-6; D remains unclear. The CDR3 extends over 15 amino acids. V was trimmed by 1 base and J by 8 bases, leaving 12 bases between them. Germline V gene lookup returns CDR1 SGHTA and CDR2 FQGNSA. CDR3 DNA sequence: TGTGCCAGCAGCTTAGTAGCTGGTTTGGATTCACCCCTCCACTTT. This translates into CASSLVAGLDSPLHF. The complete variable domain, with remaining parts taken from reference TRBV7-2 and TRBJ1-6, reads GAGVSQSPSNKVTEKGKDVELRCDPISGHTALYWYRQSLGQGLEFLIYFQGNSAPDKSGLPSDRFSAERTGGSVSTLTIQRTQQEDSAVYLCASSLVAGLDSPLHFGNGTRLTVT.

The V and J genes are TRBV4-2 and TRBJ1-5; tentative D call: TRBD1 (5 bases). V lost 0 bases, J lost 3 bases, and 15 bases lay in between. The CDR3 runs 17 residues. Germline lookup yields CDR1 LGHNA and CDR2 YNFKEQ. Here the CDR3 reads CASSQDFGRADNQPQHF. Here the CDR3 DNA reads TGTGCCAGCAGCCAAGATTTCGGCAGGGCGGACAATCAGCCCCAGCATTTT.

This rearrangement joins TRBV19 to TRBJ2-4, with TRBD1 as a possible D gene (5 bases). The V and J ends lost 3 bases and 0 bases respectively, with 15 bases between them. Germline V CDR1 and CDR2: LNHDA, SQIVND (reference sequence). The CDR3 extends over 17 amino acids. The CDR3 DNA sequence: TGTGCCAGTAGTATGGGGTGGGGCAGTTTAGCCAAAAACATTCAGTACTTC. Its protein is CASSMGWGSLAKNIQYF.

J is TRBJ1-1 and V is TRBV4-1; D not resolved. From germline, CDR1 is MGHRA and CDR2 YSYEKL. The CDR3 runs 14 residues. Trimming took 7 bases from V and 1 from J, leaving 13 bases between them. The CDR3 protein is CASNSYSGNTEAFF. CDR3 sequence (DNA): TGCGCCAGCAACAGTTATAGCGGGAACACTGAAGCTTTCTTT.

The J gene is TRBJ2-1, the V gene TRBV21-1; the D call TRBD2 from the table was never checked on the DNA. TRBV21-1 is recorded as a pseudogene. This CDR3 has 15 amino acids. CDR3 protein: CASSNRGGAYNEQFF. The CDR3 DNA reads as TGTGCCAGCAGCAATAGGGGGGGAGCCTACAATGAGCAGTTCTTC.